This TCR beta chain was recovered during a study of OX40 agonist ivuxolimab in advanced cancers. As for the study in general: Ivuxolimab, which patients received intravenously every 2 weeks, was dosed at 0.01 to 10 mg/kg. Partial response was recorded in three patients: one hepatocellular carcinoma and two cutaneous melanoma cases.

This table comes from immunoSEQ multiplex PCR, and its TCRdb copy is limited to in-frame clones, with some not included. The sample shows tens of thousands of clones, around 80% of them seen only once. With regard to this clone: The target antigen is unknown.

Study-wide points: Dose levels from 0.1 to 3.0 mg/kg saw CD4+ and CD8+ blood T cells expand clonally by week 6.

This CDR3 has 16 amino acids. Trimming removed 4 bases from V and 3 bases from J; junction bases left unmatched: 8. Germline values: CDR1 SGHTA, CDR2 FQGNSA. This specimen consisted of CD4+ or CD8+ T cells sorted from blood, obtained in a trial of the OX40 agonist ivuxolimab. The clonotype originates from an adult with an advanced solid tumor such as melanoma, head and neck, liver or kidney cancer. The V call is TRBV7-2, the J call TRBJ2-2; TRBD2 matches at 7 bases. Here the CDR3 DNA reads TGTGCCAGCAGCTCGGTGGGGCGGGGGTACACCGGGGAGCTGTTTTTT. As protein: CASSSVGRGYTGELFF.